This entry lists 12 T cell receptor beta chains sequenced from one sample in a study of blood T cell repertoires in COVID-19. Here immunoSEQ multiplex PCR was the method, and the copy in TCRdb shows in-frame clones only, minus some. The sample includes hundreds of thousands of clones, approximately 91% of them seen just once. Input material: peripheral blood. These TCRs come from a woman aged 60-70 years with acute or convalescent COVID-19.

The V gene is TRBV7-9, the J gene TRBJ2-7, with D hard to call. This CDR3 has 13 residues. Germline V gives CDR1 SEHNR, CDR2 FQNEAQ (reference sequence). With 5 bases removed from V and 1 base from J, the gap between germline ends came to 9 bases. CDR3 protein: CASSPRESYEQYF. The CDR3 DNA reads TGTGCCAGCAGCCCTCGAGAGTCCTACGAGCAGTACTTC.

This rearrangement joins TRBV6-5 to TRBJ2-1; 12 bases are a match to TRBD2. The CDR3 sequence is 15 residues long. Germline V gene sequence: CDR1 MNHEY, CDR2 SVGAGI. V gave up 4 bases and J gave up 7 bases; unmatched junction bases: 5. The CDR3 is CASSLTSGSRNEQFF. CDR3 coding DNA: TGTGCCAGCAGTTTGACTAGCGGGAGTCGAAATGAGCAGTTCTTC.

The V and J genes are TRBV28 and TRBJ2-5; TRBD2 might be the D (6 bases). Trimming removed 5 bases at V and 9 bases at J, with 19 bases between. This CDR3 comprises 14 residues. The germline CDR1 and CDR2 sequences are MDHEN and SYDVKM. CDR3 DNA sequence: TGTGCCAGCAGTGGGGCGGGGCTCGTTGGGGCCCAGTACTTC. Amino acids: CASSGAGLVGAQYF.

The chain couples TRBV5-8 to TRBJ2-3; a weak D match, TRBD2 (7 bases). Germline CDR1 SGHTS, CDR2 YDEGEE. This CDR3 region has 16 residues. Trimming pared 5 bases from V and 2 bases from J, leaving 18 bases between. CDR3 loop: CASRLRTGGLTDTQYF. CDR3 in DNA: TGTGCCAGCAGGCTCCGGACGGGGGGCCTCACAGATACGCAGTATTTT.

The chain carries TRBV19 and TRBJ1-1, with a tentative D call TRBD1 (5 bases). Germline-derived CDR1 and CDR2 are LNHDA and SQIVND (reference sequence). There are 14 residues in the CDR3. V was pared by 7 bases and J by 3 bases, with 15 bases between. The CDR3 loop is CASNPGLLDTEAFF. CDR3 nucleotides: TGTGCCAGTAACCCAGGGTTATTGGACACTGAAGCTTTCTTT.

V gene TRBV2 combines with J gene TRBJ2-3; 11 bases match TRBD2. The junction had 14 bases not matched to a gene; V was cut back by 2 bases and J by 4 bases. The CDR3 consists of 19 residues. CDR1 and CDR2 from the germline V gene are SNHLY and FYNNEI. CDR3 DNA: TGTGCCAGCAGTGAAAGATCGCCTAGCGGGGGGCTCCTGTCAGATACGCAGTATTTT. Translated, it gives CASSERSPSGGLLSDTQYF.

The chain couples TRBV6-5 to TRBJ1-6; the D gene is possibly TRBD1 (5 bases). The CDR3 has 14 residues. Trimming cost V 4 bases and J 4 bases, with 8 bases left between them. From germline, CDR1 is MNHEY and CDR2 SVGAGI. The DNA for the CDR3 is TGTGCCAGCAGTTGGCGACAGTATAATTCACCCCTCCACTTT. This gives the protein CASSWRQYNSPLHF.

The chain uses TRBV6-6 and TRBJ1-4; 11 bases are shared with TRBD1. Germline V gene lookup returns CDR1 MNHNY and CDR2 SVGAGI (reference sequence). V was clipped by 4 bases and J by 11 bases; unmatched bases: 0. The CDR3 totals 12 residues. As DNA, the CDR3 is TGTGCCAGCAGTTGGGACAGGGGGAAACTGTTTTTT. Translated, it gives CASSWDRGKLFF.

V is TRBV5-1 and J is TRBJ2-2; the match to TRBD2 covers 12 bases. The germline gives CDR1 SGHRS, CDR2 YFSETQ. This CDR3 contains 17 residues. J lost 5 bases, V lost 4 bases, and 9 bases had no gene match. The CDR3 spells CASSRETSGSVTGELFF. Here the CDR3 DNA reads TGCGCCAGCAGCCGAGAGACTAGCGGGAGTGTTACCGGGGAGCTGTTTTTT.

The gene calls are TRBV6-5 and TRBJ1-3; 9 bases fit TRBD1. Germline lookup yields CDR1 MNHEY and CDR2 SVGAGI. The CDR3 is 15 residues long. Losses at the gene ends were 6 bases for V and 6 bases for J; bases not matched to a gene: 9. DNA for the CDR3: TGTGCCAGCAGACTTCTACAGGGGGCTTCAAACACCATATATTTT. Translated, it gives CASRLLQGASNTIYF.

The chain combines TRBV9 with TRBJ2-7; TRBD2 matches 7 bases. With 0 bases clipped from V and 4 bases from J, the junction kept 7 bases outside the gene matches. CDR1 is SGDLS, CDR2 YYNGEE, per germline. CDR3 length equals 15 residues. CDR3 sequence reads: CASSVDGLAEYEQYF. The CDR3 coding sequence is TGTGCCAGCAGCGTAGATGGGCTAGCGGAATACGAGCAGTACTTC.

The chain links TRBV6-6 to TRBJ2-2, with 9 nucleotides matching TRBD1. J was trimmed by 7 bases and V by 7 bases; bases with no gene match: 13. This CDR3 has 16 amino acids. Germline V lookup: CDR1 MNHNY, CDR2 SVGAGI (reference sequence). The CDR3 loop reads CASIPGTGRFSGELFF. As DNA, the CDR3 is TGTGCCAGCATTCCCGGGACAGGGCGTTTTAGCGGGGAGCTGTTTTTT.